The rows below give T cell receptor beta chains drawn from one sample of a study of CD8 T cells in ankylosing spondylitis. TCRdb analysed the 5' RACE reads with MiXCR anew, one entry per CDR3 protein. The sample holds just under 550,000 distinct CDR3 sequences, about an eighth seen once. The material sequenced was blood, either unsorted or a sorted T cell fraction (not recorded which). Receptors were obtained from a male donor with ankylosing spondylitis. Each CDR3 is given with its conserved first and last residue. A D gene is named only where the DNA matches it firmly. The size entry is marked missing in some rows and otherwise reads once, few, many or a size class.

DNA | CDR3 | size | D | J | length | V
TGCGCCAGCAGCCATGACCCCGGTGGGTCCGGAAACACCATATATTTT | CASSHDPGGSGNTIYF | many | NA | TRBJ1-3 | 16 | TRBV4-1
TGCAGCGTTGAAGAAGGGGCGCAGGGGACCCAGTACTTC | CSVEEGAQGTQYF | many | NA | TRBJ2-5 | 13 | TRBV29-1
TGCGCCAGCAGCCAGACGGGGAGCCACGGAAACACCATATATTTT | CASSQTGSHGNTIYF | few | NA | TRBJ1-3 | 15 | TRBV4-1
TGTGCCAGCAGTTTATATAGGTTTTCCTATAGCACAGATACGCAGTATTTT | CASSLYRFSYSTDTQYF | NA | NA | TRBJ2-3 | 17 | TRBV12-3/TRBV12-4
TGTGCCGCTTCGGGACCCATCTCCTACGAGCAGTACTTC | CAASGPISYEQYF | few | NA | TRBJ2-7 | 13 | TRBV24-1
TGTGCCAGCAGGTCTCTTGGGACAGGGAGGGCCAATGAGCAGTTCTTC | CASRSLGTGRANEQFF | many | TRBD1 | TRBJ2-1 | 16 | TRBV6-2/TRBV6-3
TGTGCCAGCAGCCTGTACCAATCGAGACTAGCGGGAGGTGAGCAGTTCTTC | CASSLYQSRLAGGEQFF | few | TRBD2 | TRBJ2-1 | 17 | TRBV11-2
TGCGCCAGCAGCTTGGAGGTGGCCACTGAAGCTTTCTTT | CASSLEVATEAFF | few | NA | TRBJ1-1 | 13 | TRBV5-1
TGTGCCAGCACCGCCGGGGGACTAGCGGGCTACGAGCAGTACTTC | CASTAGGLAGYEQYF | NA | TRBD2 | TRBJ2-7 | 15 | TRBV7-9
TGCAGTGCACAAACCCCCCAGGGGGCCCCAAAAAACATTCAGTACTTC | CSAQTPQGAPKNIQYF | NA | TRBD1 | TRBJ2-4 | 16 | TRBV20-1
TGTGCCAGTAGGCAAAGGGGTCAGCCCCAGCATTTT | CASRQRGQPQHF | NA | NA | TRBJ1-5 | 12 | TRBV19
TGTGCCAGCAGTCGGGACTACACCGGGGAGCTGTTTTTT | CASSRDYTGELFF | few | NA | TRBJ2-2 | 13 | TRBV12-3/TRBV12-4
TGCGCCAGCAGCCAAGATTCCGGAGGCACCTACGAGCAGTACTTC | CASSQDSGGTYEQYF | few | NA | TRBJ2-7 | 15 | TRBV4-1
TGTGCCAGTACCTCCTGGCGGGGAGCGGGAAGTGACAATGAGCAGTTCTTC | CASTSWRGAGSDNEQFF | NA | TRBD2 | TRBJ2-1 | 17 | TRBV3-1
TGCAGCGTTGACCCGGACAGATACTATGGCTACACCTTC | CSVDPDRYYGYTF | NA | NA | TRBJ1-2 | 13 | TRBV29-1
TGTGCCAGCAGCTTCGGGACGGATGAAGCTTTCTTT | CASSFGTDEAFF | many | NA | TRBJ1-1 | 12 | TRBV7-9
TGCAGCGCGGACTCTGGGGCCAACGTCCTGACTTTC | CSADSGANVLTF | many | NA | TRBJ2-6 | 12 | TRBV29-1